This T cell receptor (beta chain) was identified in a study of blood T cell repertoires in COVID-19 (dated by TCRdb to 2020 to 2021). Describing the broader study: Collaborator samples came from the United States, Italy and Spain and covered acute and convalescent phases of COVID-19. HLA class I and class II types, where available, came from metadata supplied by the sample provider rather than from assay-based typing. Sample metadata almost always included a de-identified subject ID, COVID-19 status, age in years and sex. The dataset comprised deeply sampled blood TCRbeta repertoires from subjects exposed to, actively infected with, or recovered from COVID-19. The samples were drawn from two sources: the first 160 participants of the ongoing ImmuneRACE study, and some 1,300 subjects contributed by 6 global collaborators. A freely available public database, intended as a resource for researchers studying the immune response to SARS-CoV-2, is where the repertoires were released. The material from the prospective study consisted of cDNA or gDNA derived from T cells, B-cell-depleted T cells, or PBMCs.

Comments on this clone: Its target antigen remains unknown. Nothing much larger sits one base from this clone, and base qualities are not available.

What the work shows at the level of the full study, not this receptor alone: The quantity of clinical and demographic metadata differed by source and by participant and was supplied without curation.

TCRbeta CDR3 regions were amplified from genomic DNA using the immunoSEQ Assay, a bias-controlled multiplex PCR. The study's processing was this. The number of nucleated cells in each sample was estimated by amplification of reference gene primers within the assay. To quantify the absolute abundance of each unique TCRbeta CDR3 rearrangement, sequence reads were collapsed and filtered. For each sample, productive Simpson clonality was calculated as the square root of Simpson's diversity index over productive rearrangements. TCRdb stores this immuneACCESS table with in-frame sequences only. Part of the clones is absent; in the studies checked, under half of the shortfall reflects unresolved V genes, and no reason is known for the rest. The V and J calls and clone size are taken from that table; D and trimming were inferred from the DNA. Across this sample there are about 100,000 clones, with 70% to 80% seen only once. Of the sample, 9.5% to 13% is held by the ten largest clones.

Collaborating institutions collected whole blood in K2EDTA tubes following their own protocols. For TCRbeta analysis, collaborators shipped samples in one of three forms: frozen whole blood, isolated PBMCs, or DNA extracted from either of those sample types. V is shortened by 7 bases, J by 1 base, and the region joining them spans 9 bases. The CDR3 runs 12 amino acids, cysteine and phenylalanine included. The kept DNA is CDR3 alone, 36 bases in frame from the first base. Taken from the germline V gene, the CDR1 and CDR2 loops are SQVTM and ANQGSEA. What was sequenced was peripheral blood. The chain couples TRBV29-1 to TRBJ2-3; the D gene is not confidently resolved. This receptor was taken from a woman aged 70-85 years with acute or convalescent COVID-19. The CDR3 reads CSAFIRTDTQYF. In nucleotide form, the sequence is TGCAGCGCGTTTATCCGCACAGATACGCAGTATTTT.